This T cell receptor (beta chain) appears in the sequencing data of a study of beta chain features in type 1 diabetes. In the study overall: Analysis included under 120,000,000 sorted cells drawn from all samples.

Reverse transcribing all isolated RNA meant expressed TCRB transcripts were sequenced. TCRdb keeps only in-frame clones here, not all; method: immunoSEQ multiplex PCR. The sample shows fewer than 900,000 clones, around a sixth of them seen only once. Germline V gene data show CDR1 as LNHNV and CDR2 as YYDKDF (reference sequence). V was shortened by 0 bases and J by 12 bases, with 21 bases between the two germline ends. The CDR3 is made up of 16 amino acids. There are a few counts of this clone. Its antigen is unknown. Study results and caveats: An over-representation of cells with high TCR expression could result from cDNA sequencing. In every one of the four CD4+ subsets, TCRB CDR3s were moderately but significantly shorter in Type 1 diabetes patients.

Sequencing was done on a sample of naive CD4+ T cells from blood. The chain joins TRBV15 to TRBJ2-1; a weak D match, TRBD2 (6 bases). The clonotype comes from a woman between 18 and 29 years old in good health. CDR3 sequence reads: CATSRDRGGTAQWQFF. CDR3 nucleotide sequence: TGTGCCACCAGCAGAGATCGTGGCGGGACCGCGCAGTGGCAGTTCTTC.